This T cell receptor (beta chain) was captured in a study of early stage breast cancer tumors. General study findings and limits: Commonly generated sequences made up most enriched TCRB sequences shared between patients.

TCRdb keeps only in-frame clones here, not all; method: immunoSEQ multiplex PCR. The repertoire holds some 29,000 clones, with about 83% as singletons. On this clone itself: Its antigen is not identified.

The CDR3 sequence is 18 residues long. The germline V and J ends were trimmed by 5 bases and 2 bases, with 26 bases remaining between them. Germline V CDR1 and CDR2: GTSNPN, SVGIG (reference sequence). The sequence derives from a person aged 50 to 59 with breast cancer. Sequenced input: blood. V gene TRBV30 combines with J gene TRBJ2-3; tentative D call: TRBD2 (5 bases). In DNA, the CDR3 is TGTGCCTGGGCAATACTCATAAAAAATGGGGAGCCCACAGATACGCAGTATTTT. As protein: CAWAILIKNGEPTDTQYF.